This TCR beta chain was found in a study of OX40 agonist ivuxolimab in advanced cancers. Sequencing was performed with immunoSEQ multiplex PCR; in TCRdb, only in-frame clones are kept and a portion is missing. The data show around 91,000 clones, with roughly nine tenths seen just once and 0.15% to 0.2% held by the top ten. V was shortened by 6 bases and J by 3 bases, with 11 bases between the two germline ends. In germline, CDR1 is KGHSH, CDR2 LQKENI. This CDR3 region has 13 residues. Here the sequenced sample was CD4+ or CD8+ T cells sorted from blood, taken in a trial of the OX40 agonist ivuxolimab. The chain employs TRBV18 and TRBJ1-2, with D uncertain. The clonotype was recovered from an adult with an advanced solid tumor such as melanoma, head and neck, liver or kidney cancer. CDR3 nucleotide sequence: TGTGCCAGCTCGGCGGGTCGAGACTATGGCTACACCTTC. Translating gives CASSAGRDYGYTF.